This TCR beta chain derives from a study of Graves' ophthalmopathy and Graves' hyperthyroidism. RNA served as the template for amplifying TCR beta CDR3 regions. RT-PCR was first run with HTBI primers, then multiplex PCR in a second round. TCRdb re-analysed the multiplex PCR reads in MiXCR, keeping a single row per CDR3 protein. The table has under 800,000 distinct CDR3 sequences, about a fifth seen once. This clonotype was seen many times. No antigen is known for it. Broader study findings: For separating ophthalmopathy from stable hyperthyroidism, a 13-signature model gave 85% to 90% sensitivity and 81.08% specificity.

J lost 2 bases, V lost 10 bases, and 6 bases had no gene match. Per germline, CDR1 MNHNS and CDR2 SASEGT. The CDR3 has 15 residues. Pregnancy or lactation, uncontrolled infections and other autoimmune diseases were grounds for excluding patients. The gene calls are TRBV6-1 and TRBJ2-6, with TRBD1 identical over 9 bases. The sequencing sample was made of peripheral blood. This clonotype originated in a young woman with stable Graves' hyperthyroidism. Some clones in this sample may be carry-over from other donors' samples. The CDR3: CATHRGRAGANVLTF. In DNA, the CDR3 is TGTGCCACACACAGGGGGCGGGCTGGGGCCAACGTCCTGACTTTC.